Listed here are 24 T cell receptor beta chains from one sample, sequenced in a study of OX40 agonist ivuxolimab in advanced cancers. TCRdb keeps only in-frame clones here, not all; method: immunoSEQ multiplex PCR. Seen here are under 20,000 clones, roughly 71% observed once, and the top ten hold about 17%. The sample was CD4+ or CD8+ T cells sorted from blood, taken in a trial of the OX40 agonist ivuxolimab. Every receptor here comes from an adult with an advanced solid tumor such as melanoma, head and neck, liver or kidney cancer.

This clone was observed a few times. The J gene is TRBJ1-2, the V gene TRBV15; D is unresolved. Trimming left V 3 bases short and J 0 bases short, with 11 bases between. This CDR3 contains 15 residues. CDR1 is LNHNV and CDR2 is YYDKDF in the germline V gene (reference sequence). In DNA, the CDR3 is TGTGCCACCAGCAGTTCGCCAGGAGCTAACTATGGCTACACCTTC. Translated: CATSSSPGANYGYTF.

The rearrangement joins TRBV19 to TRBJ1-6, with 7 positions matching TRBD1. This CDR3 comprises 16 residues. CDR1 LNHDA and CDR2 SQIVND come from the germline V gene (reference sequence). Trimming removed 5 bases from V and 7 bases from J; junction bases left unmatched: 11. CDR3 loop: CASSPDSTGINSPLHF. In DNA, the CDR3 is TGTGCCAGTAGTCCCGACTCGACAGGGATCAATTCACCCCTCCACTTT.

This chain connects TRBV27 to TRBJ2-3; no clear D gene. The CDR3 is 13 residues long. V was cut by 3 bases and J by 6 bases, with 10 bases left in between. Germline CDR1 is MNHEY and CDR2 is SMNVEV (reference sequence). The CDR3 loop is CASSFSAPDTQYF. The CDR3 nucleotides are TGTGCCAGCAGTTTTTCAGCTCCCGATACGCAGTATTTT.

In this sample, this clone turned up once. V is TRBV5-4 and J is TRBJ1-2; perhaps TRBD1 as D (5 bases). Trimming cost V 4 bases and J 3 bases, with 19 bases left between them. The CDR3 extends over 16 amino acids. CDR1 and CDR2 (germline): SGHNT, YYREEE (reference sequence). For the CDR3, the DNA is TGTGCCAGCAGCCACCCCGACAGCGAATGGCACTATGGCTACACCTTC. Translation gives CASSHPDSEWHYGYTF.

J is TRBJ1-2 and V is TRBV7-3; D gene uncertain. Trimming shortened V by 6 bases and J by 5 bases, and 16 bases separated the two germline ends. Germline V gene data show CDR1 as SGHTA and CDR2 as FQGTGA. This CDR3 contains 14 residues. The CDR3 nucleotides read TGTGCCAGCAGGACCGATTCCCTTTTTTATGGCTACACCTTC. The encoded protein is CASRTDSLFYGYTF.

The chain uses TRBV10-2 and TRBJ2-7; TRBD1 matches 8 bases. The germline CDR1 and CDR2 sequences are WSHSY and SAAADI. The CDR3 has 16 residues. The trim removed 2 bases at V and 4 bases at J, leaving 10 bases unmatched. CDR3 DNA sequence: TGCGCCAGCAGTGAGCCGGGGACAGGTATCCTGTACGAGCAGTACTTC. The encoded protein is CASSEPGTGILYEQYF.

This clone was recorded once. The genes are TRBV6-5 and TRBJ1-2; no clear D gene. Trimming removed 0 bases at V and 2 bases at J, with 10 bases between. Per germline, CDR1 MNHEY and CDR2 SVGAGI. This CDR3 spans 15 amino acids. The chain's CDR3 is CASSYSSSGNYGYTF. CDR3 nucleotide sequence: TGTGCCAGCAGTTACTCATCATCAGGCAACTATGGCTACACCTTC.

This rearrangement joins TRBV7-8 to TRBJ2-1, with D perhaps TRBD1 (5 bases). V shed 5 bases and J shed 8 bases, with 16 bases lying between them. CDR3 length: 14 amino acids. The V gene's germline CDR1 is SGHVS and CDR2 FQNEAQ. The CDR3 coding sequence is TGTGCCAGCAGCCGTGAAGGGGCGTACCATGAGCAGTTCTTC. Translation: CASSREGAYHEQFF.

A single count supports this clone. For the CDR3, the DNA is TGTGCCATCAGTGAAGGGGCGGGAGGGCTCGGAGATGAGCAGTTCTTC. Translating it yields CAISEGAGGLGDEQFF. This rearrangement joins TRBV10-3 to TRBJ2-1, with 9 bases that match TRBD2. Germline-derived CDR1 and CDR2 are ENHRY and SYGVKD. The CDR3 length is 16 residues. With V trimmed by 3 bases and J by 8 bases, 11 bases remained unmatched.

This chain links TRBV9 with TRBJ2-7; D unresolved. Trimming pared 0 bases from V and 4 bases from J, leaving 5 bases between. CDR1 and CDR2 from the germline V gene are SGDLS and YYNGEE. The CDR3 length is 12 residues. In DNA form, the CDR3 reads TGTGCCAGCAGCGTAGAGGGATACGAGCAGTACTTC. Protein product: CASSVEGYEQYF.

V gene TRBV27 combines with J gene TRBJ2-6, with 7 positions matching TRBD1. The CDR3 sequence is 15 residues long. Germline CDR1 and CDR2: MNHEY and SMNVEV (reference sequence). V gave up 5 bases and J gave up 12 bases; unmatched junction bases: 13. CDR3 bases: TGTGCCAGCAGTCCCCGGGACAGCTATCTCCCCGTCCTGACTTTC. Translation gives CASSPRDSYLPVLTF.

Concerning this clone: Given a much more abundant clone one base away, this may be a read error. The DNA for the CDR3 is TGCGCCAGCAGCCAAGAAGGCAGGGCGACCTACGAGCAGTACTTC. Its translation is CASSQEGRATYEQYF. The gene calls are TRBV4-3 and TRBJ2-7; D is perhaps TRBD1 (5 bases). The CDR3 runs to 15 residues. The V end was cut by 0 bases, the J end by 2 bases, with 11 bases between. CDR1 LGHNA and CDR2 YSLEER come from the germline V gene.

This chain joins TRBV9 and TRBJ2-1; no clear D. This CDR3 spans 16 amino acids. Germline assignment: CDR1 SGDLS and CDR2 YYNGEE. Trimming shortened V by 0 bases and J by 2 bases, and 12 bases separated the two germline ends. CDR3 sequence (DNA): TGTGCCAGCAGCGTAGCTACGACTCTTACCTACAATGAGCAGTTCTTC. Translating it yields CASSVATTLTYNEQFF.

The CDR3 DNA is TGTGCCAGCAGTTCAAATTACTATCAGCCCCAGCATTTT. Its translation is CASSSNYYQPQHF. This chain uses TRBV6-6 with TRBJ1-5; D gene ambiguous. The length of the CDR3 is 13 residues. Between the trimmed V and J ends, which lost 4 bases and 5 bases, there was a span of 9 bases. Germline CDR1 MNHNY, CDR2 SVGAGI (reference sequence).

This clone was detected only once. The gene calls are TRBV7-3 and TRBJ2-2; 8 bases fit TRBD2. The germline gives CDR1 SGHTA, CDR2 FQGTGA. The CDR3 is 15 residues long. V was pared by 3 bases and J by 6 bases, with 6 bases of the junction left unmatched. The CDR3 protein is CASSFTRLAPGELFF. The CDR3 nucleotides read TGTGCCAGCAGCTTTACGCGACTAGCGCCCGGGGAGCTGTTTTTT.

This chain links TRBV10-3 with TRBJ1-3; tentatively, D is TRBD1 (5 bases). Germline CDR1 ENHRY, CDR2 SYGVKD. V was cut by 1 base and J by 0 bases, with 10 bases left in between. This CDR3 contains 16 residues. CDR3 bases: TGTGCCATCAGTGAGTTCGGGACCCACTCTGGAAACACCATATATTTT. This gives the protein CAISEFGTHSGNTIYF.

The CDR3 loop is CASSTDWQGNSEAFF. Written as DNA, the CDR3 is TGTGCCAGCAGCACAGACTGGCAGGGGAATTCGGAAGCTTTCTTT. The chain joins TRBV28 to TRBJ1-1; D might be TRBD1 (6 bases). This CDR3 spans 15 amino acids. Germline-derived CDR1 and CDR2 are MDHEN and SYDVKM. Deletions cut 6 bases from V and 8 bases from J, with 22 bases between.

The genes are TRBV28 and TRBJ2-2; D not resolved. Trimming pared 5 bases from V and 7 bases from J, leaving 11 bases between. Germline CDR1 reads MDHEN; CDR2 reads SYDVKM. This CDR3 is 13 amino acids long. The CDR3 loop reads CASSPTGGGELFF. The CDR3 DNA reads as TGTGCCAGCAGTCCAACGGGCGGCGGGGAGCTGTTTTTT.

J is TRBJ2-2 and V is TRBV5-4; 9 bases are a match to TRBD2. The CDR3 sequence is 14 residues long. The V segment lost 2 bases and the J segment 7 bases; nucleotides outside the gene matches: 3. Per the germline V gene, CDR1 is SGHNT and CDR2 is YYREEE (reference sequence). For the CDR3, the DNA is TGTGCCAGCAGCTTTCGCGGGGGGGGCGGGGAGCTGTTTTTT. Translated, it gives CASSFRGGGGELFF.

The J gene is TRBJ2-1, the V gene TRBV15; 9 bases map to TRBD2. CDR1 LNHNV and CDR2 YYDKDF come from the germline V gene (reference sequence). V shed 0 bases, J shed 7 bases, and the junction held 10 bases outside the gene matches. The CDR3 spans 17 residues. The CDR3 coding sequence is TGTGCCACCAGCAGAGAGGAGCGGGGGGCCTCTGGGAATGAGCAGTTCTTC. Amino acids: CATSREERGASGNEQFF.

The rearrangement links TRBV30 to TRBJ2-7, with D uncertain. Looked up from germline, CDR1 is GTSNPN and CDR2 is SVGIG (reference sequence). V lost 0 bases and J 3 bases, leaving 6 bases between the germline ends. The CDR3 contains 12 residues. The CDR3 DNA reads as TGTGCCTGGAGTGTACGAGACTACGAGCAGTACTTC. It yields the protein CAWSVRDYEQYF.

This chain uses TRBV27 with TRBJ2-6, with 7 bases fitting TRBD1. The J segment lost 0 bases and the V segment lost 6 bases, leaving 8 bases of the junction unmatched. Germline-derived CDR1 and CDR2 are MNHEY and SMNVEV (reference sequence). The CDR3 covers 17 residues. The CDR3 region is CASSPRPGGSGANVLTF. The CDR3 coding sequence is TGTGCCAGCAGCCCCCGGCCAGGGGGCTCTGGGGCCAACGTCCTGACTTTC.

V gene TRBV5-6 combines with J gene TRBJ2-1, with 9 bases that match TRBD2. The germline V gene has CDR1 SGHDT and CDR2 YYEEEE. The ends lost 5 bases at V and 6 bases at J; junction bases unmatched: 12. This CDR3 has 16 amino acids. The CDR3 sequence is CASSSPLAGMANEQFF. CDR3 in DNA: TGTGCCAGCAGTTCGCCGCTAGCGGGAATGGCCAATGAGCAGTTCTTC.

The chain couples TRBV19 to TRBJ1-3; no reliable D call. V was pared by 8 bases and J by 2 bases, with 16 bases between. The CDR3 covers 15 residues. CDR1 LNHDA and CDR2 SQIVND come from the germline V gene (reference sequence). As DNA, the CDR3 is TGTGCCAGTTCCGGGTCAGCATCGGCTGGAAACACCATATATTTT. This codes for CASSGSASAGNTIYF.